This T cell receptor beta chain was documented in a study of vaccination and CD4 T cells after COVID-19. The treatment is: approximately 9-day PBMC culture with coronavirus spike peptide pools or control peptides (ViraFEST assay). The Oncomine TCR Beta short-read assay was applied to DNA of cultured CD4+ T cells. Each CDR3 protein is one row after TCRdb ran MiXCR on the PCR reads. The sample lists about 14,000 distinct CDR3 sequences; roughly 52% were seen once. Germline V CDR1 and CDR2: MDHEN, SYDVKM. The CDR3 is 13 amino acids. V gave up 4 bases and J gave up 4 bases, with 11 bases separating them. A note on this clonotype: Its antigen is not identified.

Material: CD4+ T cells from blood, cultured in vitro. The chain recombines TRBV28 with TRBJ2-7; D gene unclear. This receptor was taken from a human donor who had recovered from COVID-19. CDR3 nucleotides: TGTGCCAGCAGTTCGACGGTGGGTTACGAGCAGTACTTC. Encoded protein: CASSSTVGYEQYF.